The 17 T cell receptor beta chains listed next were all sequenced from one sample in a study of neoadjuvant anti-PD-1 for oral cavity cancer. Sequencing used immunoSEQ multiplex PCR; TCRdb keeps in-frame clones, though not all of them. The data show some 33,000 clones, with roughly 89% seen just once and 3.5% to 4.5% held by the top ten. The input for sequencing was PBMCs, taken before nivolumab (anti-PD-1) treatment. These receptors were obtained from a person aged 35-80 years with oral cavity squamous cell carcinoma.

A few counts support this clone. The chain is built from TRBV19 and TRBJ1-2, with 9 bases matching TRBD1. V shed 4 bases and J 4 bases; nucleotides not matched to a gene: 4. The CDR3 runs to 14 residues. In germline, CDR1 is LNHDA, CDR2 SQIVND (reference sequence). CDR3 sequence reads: CASSTGTGSYGYTF. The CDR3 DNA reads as TGTGCCAGTAGTACCGGGACAGGGAGCTATGGCTACACCTTC.

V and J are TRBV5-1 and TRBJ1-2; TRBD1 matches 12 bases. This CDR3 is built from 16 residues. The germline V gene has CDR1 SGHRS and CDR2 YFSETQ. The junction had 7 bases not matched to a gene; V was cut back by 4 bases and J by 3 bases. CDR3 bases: TGCGCCAGCAGCCGATCCGGGACAGGGGGCGACTATGGCTACACCTTC. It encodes CASSRSGTGGDYGYTF.

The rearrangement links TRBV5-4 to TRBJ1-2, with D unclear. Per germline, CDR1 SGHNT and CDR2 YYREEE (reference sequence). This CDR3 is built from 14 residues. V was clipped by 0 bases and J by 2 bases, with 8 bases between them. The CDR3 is CASSLAELNYGYTF. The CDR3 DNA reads TGTGCCAGCAGCTTGGCCGAACTCAACTATGGCTACACCTTC.

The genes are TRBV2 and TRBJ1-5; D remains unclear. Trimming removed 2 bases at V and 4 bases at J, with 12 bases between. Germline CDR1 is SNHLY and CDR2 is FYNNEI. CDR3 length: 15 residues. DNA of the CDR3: TGTGCCAGCAGTGAAAGGTCCGGTCGTAATCAGCCCCAGCATTTT. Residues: CASSERSGRNQPQHF.

This CDR3 reads CASSLSSGRDEQFF. The CDR3 nucleotides are TGCGCCAGCAGCTTGTCGTCGGGGCGGGACGAGCAGTTCTTC. The chain is built from TRBV5-1 and TRBJ2-1; a possible D gene is TRBD2 (6 bases). V was shortened by 1 base and J by 10 bases, with 15 bases between the two germline ends. The CDR3 loop spans 14 amino acids. Germline assignment: CDR1 SGHRS and CDR2 YFSETQ. The full variable domain, in which reference TRBV5-1 and TRBJ2-1 provide the parts outside the CDR3, is KAGVTQTPRYLIKTRGQQVTLSCSPISGHRSVSWYQQTPGQGLQFLFEYFSETQRNKGNFPGRFSGRQFSNSRSEMNVSTLELGDSALYLCASSLSSGRDEQFFGPGTRLTVL.

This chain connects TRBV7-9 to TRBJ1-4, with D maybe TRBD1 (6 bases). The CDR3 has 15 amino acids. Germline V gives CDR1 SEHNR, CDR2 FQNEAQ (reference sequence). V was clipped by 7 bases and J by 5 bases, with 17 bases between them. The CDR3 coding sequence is TGTGCCAGCACCAGAGGGGGACAAGAAAATGAAAAACTGTTTTTT. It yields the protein CASTRGGQENEKLFF.

The CDR3 reads CASSQDWGEGVAGSTDTQYF. CDR3 coding DNA: TGCGCCAGCAGCCAAGATTGGGGCGAAGGGGTAGCGGGGAGCACAGATACGCAGTATTTT. The chain has TRBV4-3 and TRBJ2-3, with TRBD2 identical over 8 bases. The CDR3 has 20 amino acids. The junction had 14 bases not matched to a gene; V was cut back by 0 bases and J by 0 bases. Germline V CDR1 and CDR2: LGHNA, YSLEER.

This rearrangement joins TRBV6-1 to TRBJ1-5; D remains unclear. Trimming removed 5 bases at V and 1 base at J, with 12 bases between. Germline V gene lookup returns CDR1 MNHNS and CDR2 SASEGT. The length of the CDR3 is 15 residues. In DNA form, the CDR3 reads TGTGCCAGCAGTCCGGACGGAGCCAGCAATCAGCCCCAGCATTTT. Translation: CASSPDGASNQPQHF.

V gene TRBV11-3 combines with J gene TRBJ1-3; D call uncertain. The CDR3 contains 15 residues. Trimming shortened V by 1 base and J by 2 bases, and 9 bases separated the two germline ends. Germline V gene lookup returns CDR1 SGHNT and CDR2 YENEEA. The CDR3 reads CASSLGGVAGNTIYF. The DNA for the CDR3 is TGTGCCAGCAGCTTAGGGGGAGTCGCTGGAAACACCATATATTTT.

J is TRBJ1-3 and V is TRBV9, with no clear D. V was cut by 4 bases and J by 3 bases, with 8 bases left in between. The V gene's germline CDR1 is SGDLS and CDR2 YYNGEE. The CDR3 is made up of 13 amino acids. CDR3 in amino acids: CASSSTDGNTIYF. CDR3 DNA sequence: TGTGCCAGCAGCTCTACAGATGGAAACACCATATATTTT. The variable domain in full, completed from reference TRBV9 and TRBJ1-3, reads DSGVTQTPKHLITATGQRVTLRCSPRSGDLSVYWYQQSLDQGLQFLIQYYNGEERAKGNILERFSAQQFPDLHSELNLSSLELGDSALYFCASSSTDGNTIYFGEGSWLTVV.

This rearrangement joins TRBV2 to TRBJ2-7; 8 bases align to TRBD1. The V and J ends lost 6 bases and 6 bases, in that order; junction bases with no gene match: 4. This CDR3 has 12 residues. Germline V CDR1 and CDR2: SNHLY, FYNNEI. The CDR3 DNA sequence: TGTGCCAGCAGAATAACAGGGGGCGAGCAGTACTTC. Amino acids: CASRITGGEQYF.

The CDR3 bases are TGCGCCAGCAGCCCCGGGACAGTAGGGAACACTGAAGCTTTCTTT. This translates into CASSPGTVGNTEAFF. J is TRBJ1-1 and V is TRBV5-1, with 7 nucleotides matching TRBD1. This CDR3 spans 15 amino acids. Germline V gene data show CDR1 as SGHRS and CDR2 as YFSETQ. V was clipped by 4 bases and J by 1 base; unmatched bases: 7.

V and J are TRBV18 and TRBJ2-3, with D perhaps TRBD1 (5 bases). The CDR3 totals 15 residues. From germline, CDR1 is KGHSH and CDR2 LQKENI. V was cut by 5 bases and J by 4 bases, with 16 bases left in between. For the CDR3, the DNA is TGTGCCAGCTCAGATCTGGGGCTAGAATCAGATACGCAGTATTTT. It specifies CASSDLGLESDTQYF.

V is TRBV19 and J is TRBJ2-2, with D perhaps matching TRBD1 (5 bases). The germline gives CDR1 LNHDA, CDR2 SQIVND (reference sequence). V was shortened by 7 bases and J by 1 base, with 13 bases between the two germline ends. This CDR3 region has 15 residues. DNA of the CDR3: TGTGCCAGTAAAAGGGGCGCGCAGAACACCGGGGAGCTGTTTTTT. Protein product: CASKRGAQNTGELFF.

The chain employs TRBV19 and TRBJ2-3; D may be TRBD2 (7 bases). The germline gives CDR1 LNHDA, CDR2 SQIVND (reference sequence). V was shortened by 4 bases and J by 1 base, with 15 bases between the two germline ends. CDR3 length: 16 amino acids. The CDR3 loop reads CASSNRGGAGTDTQYF. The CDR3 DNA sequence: TGTGCCAGTAGTAACAGAGGGGGGGCGGGCACAGATACGCAGTATTTT. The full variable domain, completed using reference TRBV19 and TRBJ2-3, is DGGITQSPKYLFRKEGQNVTLSCEQNLNHDAMYWYRQDPGQGLRLIYYSQIVNDFQKGDIAEGYSVSREKKESFPLTVTSAQKNPTAFYLCASSNRGGAGTDTQYFGPGTRLTVL.

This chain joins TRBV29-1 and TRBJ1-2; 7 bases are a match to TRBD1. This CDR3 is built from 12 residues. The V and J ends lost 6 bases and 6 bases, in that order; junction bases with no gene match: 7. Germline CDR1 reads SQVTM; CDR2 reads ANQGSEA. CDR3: CSVADRVNGYTF. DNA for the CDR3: TGCAGCGTCGCCGACAGGGTCAATGGCTACACCTTC.

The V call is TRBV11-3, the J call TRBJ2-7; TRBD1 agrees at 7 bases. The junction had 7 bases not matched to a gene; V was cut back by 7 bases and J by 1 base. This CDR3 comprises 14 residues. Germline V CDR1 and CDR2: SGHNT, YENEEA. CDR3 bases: TGTGCCAGCACCCTGGACAGGAGATCCTACGAGCAGTACTTC. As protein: CASTLDRRSYEQYF.